This T cell receptor beta chain derives from a study of regulatory T cells in long-lasting Graves disease (dated by TCRdb to the early 2020s). In the study overall: To count as having persistent Graves' disease, a patient had to have received antithyroid drug treatment for over 5 years with TSH receptor autoantibodies remaining persistently positive. A total of around 35 samples underwent TCR sequencing: about 13 from persistent and about 20 from newly diagnosed Graves' disease patients. The study was registered as a clinical trial and conducted in China. Patients with persistent Graves' disease were compared with patients with newly diagnosed Graves' disease using TCR sequencing and RNA sequencing of peripheral blood. On average, persistent Graves' disease patients in the clinical cohort had been on antithyroid drugs for around ten years. The research as a whole found: Persistent disease showed preferential use of TRBV28, TRBJ1-2 and TRBJ2-5, whereas newly diagnosed disease favored TRBV20-1 and TRBJ2-1. As a limitation, the authors acknowledged that the small sample size may reduce accuracy. Persistent Graves' disease patients showed lower TCR Shannon entropy and fewer highly expanded clones than newly diagnosed patients, suggesting clonal expansion. Patients with persistent disease shared more public clonotypes (about 2,900) than newly diagnosed patients did (about 1,000). Sequencing and analysis were limited to the TCR beta chain. Only peripheral blood was studied, because thyroid tissue, the primary lesion, was inaccessible.

Many counts were recorded for this clonotype. Its antigen is still unknown. Base qualities are not at hand, and no much larger clone is one base apart. The time point label, as the study defines it: persistent/refractory GD, antithyroid drugs over 5 years with positive TRAb. RNA was extracted from PBMCs in TRIzol for both TCR sequencing and RNA sequencing. The diagnosis of Graves' disease was made according to American Thyroid Association guidelines. Patients were recruited from an endocrinology department in Xi'an, China. Each patient gave about 9.1 milliliters of peripheral blood, collected in an EDTA anticoagulant tube. PBMCs were isolated by Ficoll Paque Plus density gradient separation without further T cell sorting. An Agilent 2100 Bioanalyzer and agarose gel were used to assess RNA quality, and a NanoDrop 2000 was used to measure RNA concentration. Receptor libraries were prepared by multiplex PCR. The run used an Illumina HiSeq 4000. CDR3 regions were amplified by Arm-PCR with iRepertoire HTBI primers to construct TCR beta libraries. Gel purification was performed on PCR products prior to sequencing. Regarding the original processing steps: A total of fewer than 80 TRBV and under 15 TRBJ segments were identified across samples and were used for gene usage analysis of CDR3 amino acid clonotypes. COPE and FqMerger were used to merge the filtered high-quality paired reads into contigs. Contigs were aligned with BLAST to IMGT TRBV, TRBD and TRBJ reference genes, and CDR3 was defined per IMGT. Highly expanded clones were defined as clonotypes with a frequency above 0.1%. Shannon entropy was used to measure repertoire diversity, and the Gini coefficient was used to measure V-J evenness. A clonotype found in more than one individual was treated as public. TCRdb handled the public reads itself, with Q25 trimming in fastp and clone calling in MiXCR, and kept productive beta chains. CDR3 protein duplicates are merged, each entry listing the most common genes and DNA. TCRdb assigned the V and J calls; the authors' analysis was not used. The sample records more than 300,000 distinct CDR3 sequences, around 20% of which are singletons. 25% to 35% of the sample is held by the ten biggest clonotypes.

Cut back by 2 bases and 7 bases, the V and J ends lie 15 bases apart. From the cysteine up to the phenylalanine, the CDR3 has a length of 14 residues. The kept DNA is CDR3 alone, 42 bases in frame from the first base. The CDR1 and CDR2 encoded by the germline V gene are MNHEY and SVGEGT. This TCR was recovered from a female donor with Graves disease. The rearrangement combines TRBV6-2 or TRBV6-3 with TRBJ2-7; TRBD1 is possibly the D segment (5 matching bases). The sample here was peripheral blood mononuclear cells (PBMCs), taken when the disease was refractory, from a patient treated with antithyroid drugs. The CDR3 is CASSYRAGSREQYF. The DNA sequence is as follows: TGTGCCAGCAGTTACAGGGCAGGGTCCCGGGAGCAGTACTTC.